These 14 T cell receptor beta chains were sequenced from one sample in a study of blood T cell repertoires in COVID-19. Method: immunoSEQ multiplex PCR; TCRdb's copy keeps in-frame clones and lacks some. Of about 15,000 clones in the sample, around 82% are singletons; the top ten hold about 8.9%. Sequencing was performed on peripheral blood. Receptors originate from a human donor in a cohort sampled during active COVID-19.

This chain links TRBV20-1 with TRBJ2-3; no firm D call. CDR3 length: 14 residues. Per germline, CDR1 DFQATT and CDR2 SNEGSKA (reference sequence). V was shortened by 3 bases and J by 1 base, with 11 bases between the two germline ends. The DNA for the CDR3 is TGCAGTGCTAGTACGAGGAGAGGCACAGATACGCAGTATTTT. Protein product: CSASTRRGTDTQYF.

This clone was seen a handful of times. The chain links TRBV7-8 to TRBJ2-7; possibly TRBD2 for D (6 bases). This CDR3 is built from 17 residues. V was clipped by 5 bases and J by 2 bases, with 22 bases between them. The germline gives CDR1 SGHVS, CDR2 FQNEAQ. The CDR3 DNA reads TGTGCCAGCAGCCTAAGGTCCCTCGCGCGGGGTACCTACGAGCAGTACTTC. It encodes CASSLRSLARGTYEQYF.

The CDR3 DNA reads as TGTGCCAGCAGTGTCGCCGACGCGACAGTTACCGGCGGCTACACCTTC. Translated: CASSVADATVTGGYTF. This chain links TRBV6-1 with TRBJ1-2; TRBD1 might be the D (5 bases). V was cut by 4 bases and J by 8 bases, with 23 bases left in between. The CDR3 contains 16 residues. Per germline, CDR1 MNHNS and CDR2 SASEGT.

CDR3 region: CASITGNDEQFF. CDR3 nucleotide sequence: TGTGCCAGTATCACAGGGAACGATGAGCAGTTCTTC. The chain has TRBV19 and TRBJ2-1; D might be TRBD1 (6 bases). The CDR3 has 12 residues. Trimming took 7 bases from V and 8 from J, leaving 12 bases between them. CDR1 and CDR2 (germline): LNHDA, SQIVND (reference sequence).

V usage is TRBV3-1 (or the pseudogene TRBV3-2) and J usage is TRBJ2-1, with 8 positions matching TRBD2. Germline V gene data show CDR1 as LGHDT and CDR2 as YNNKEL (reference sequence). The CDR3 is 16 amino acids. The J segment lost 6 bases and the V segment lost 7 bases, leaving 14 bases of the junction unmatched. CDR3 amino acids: CASTRDTSGGFNEQFF. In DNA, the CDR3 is TGTGCCAGCACCCGCGATACTAGCGGCGGGTTCAATGAGCAGTTCTTC.

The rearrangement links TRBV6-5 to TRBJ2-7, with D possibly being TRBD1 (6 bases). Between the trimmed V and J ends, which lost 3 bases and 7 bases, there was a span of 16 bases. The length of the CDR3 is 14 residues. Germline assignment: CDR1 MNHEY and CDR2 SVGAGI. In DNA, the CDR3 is TGTGCCAGCAGTTATTTGCCAGGGGTCGTAGAGCAGTACTTC. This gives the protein CASSYLPGVVEQYF.

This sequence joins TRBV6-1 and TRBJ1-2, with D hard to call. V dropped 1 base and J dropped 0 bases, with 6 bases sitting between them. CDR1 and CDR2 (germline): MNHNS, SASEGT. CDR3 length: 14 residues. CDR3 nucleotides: TGTGCCAGCAGTGAAGTCTCAGCTAACTATGGCTACACCTTC. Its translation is CASSEVSANYGYTF.

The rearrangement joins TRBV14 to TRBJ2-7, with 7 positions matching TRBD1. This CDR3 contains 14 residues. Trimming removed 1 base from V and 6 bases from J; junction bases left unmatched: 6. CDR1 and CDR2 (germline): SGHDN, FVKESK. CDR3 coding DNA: TGTGCCAGCAGCCAAGTCGGACAGGCGAGCGAGCAGTACTTC. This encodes CASSQVGQASEQYF.

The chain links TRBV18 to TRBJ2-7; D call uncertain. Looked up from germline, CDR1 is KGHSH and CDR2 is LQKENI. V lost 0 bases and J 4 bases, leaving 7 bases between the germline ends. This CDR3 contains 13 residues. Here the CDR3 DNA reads TGTGCCAGCTCACCACCGTCGGTGTACGAGCAGTACTTC. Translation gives CASSPPSVYEQYF.

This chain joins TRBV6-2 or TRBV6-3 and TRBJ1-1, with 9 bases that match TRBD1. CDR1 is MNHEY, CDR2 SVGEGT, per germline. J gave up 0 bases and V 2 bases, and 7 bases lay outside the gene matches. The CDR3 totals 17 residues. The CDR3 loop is CASSYHRGRSVNTEAFF. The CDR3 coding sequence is TGTGCCAGCAGTTACCACAGGGGGCGAAGCGTGAACACTGAAGCTTTCTTT.

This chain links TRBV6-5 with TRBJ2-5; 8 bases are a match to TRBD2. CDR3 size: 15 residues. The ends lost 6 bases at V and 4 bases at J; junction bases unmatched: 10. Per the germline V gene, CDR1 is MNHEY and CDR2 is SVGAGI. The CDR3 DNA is TGTGCCAGCAGGAGGAGCGGGAGAATGACAGAGACCCAGTACTTC. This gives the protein CASRRSGRMTETQYF.

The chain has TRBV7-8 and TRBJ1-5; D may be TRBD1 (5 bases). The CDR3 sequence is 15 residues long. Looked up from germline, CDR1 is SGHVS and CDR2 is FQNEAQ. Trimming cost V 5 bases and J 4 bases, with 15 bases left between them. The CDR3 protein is CASSLMAGYNQPQHF. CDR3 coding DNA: TGTGCCAGCAGCCTCATGGCAGGGTATAATCAGCCCCAGCATTTT. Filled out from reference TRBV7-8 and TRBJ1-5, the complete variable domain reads GAGVSQSPRYKVAKRGQDVALRCDPISGHVSLFWYQQALGQGPEFLTYFQNEAQLDKSGLPSDRFFAERPEGSVSTLKIQRTQQEDSAVYLCASSLMAGYNQPQHFGDGTRLSIL.

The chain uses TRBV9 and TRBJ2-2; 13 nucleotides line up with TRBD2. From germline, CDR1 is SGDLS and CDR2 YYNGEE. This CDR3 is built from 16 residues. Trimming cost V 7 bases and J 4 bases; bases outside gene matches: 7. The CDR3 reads CASSGLAGVPTGELFF. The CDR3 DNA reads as TGTGCCAGCTCCGGACTAGCGGGAGTGCCCACCGGGGAGCTGTTTTTT.

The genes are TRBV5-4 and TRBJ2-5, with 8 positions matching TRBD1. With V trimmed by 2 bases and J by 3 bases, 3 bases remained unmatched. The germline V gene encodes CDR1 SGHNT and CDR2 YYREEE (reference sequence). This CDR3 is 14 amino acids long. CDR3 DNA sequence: TGTGCCAGCAGCTTCTTGGGACAGGAAGAGACCCAGTACTTC. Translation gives CASSFLGQEETQYF. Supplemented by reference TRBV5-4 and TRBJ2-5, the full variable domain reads ETGVTQSPTHLIKTRGQQVTLRCSSQSGHNTVSWYQQALGQGPQFIFQYYREEENGRGNFPPRFSGLQFPNYSSELNVNALELDDSALYLCASSFLGQEETQYFGPGTRLLVL.